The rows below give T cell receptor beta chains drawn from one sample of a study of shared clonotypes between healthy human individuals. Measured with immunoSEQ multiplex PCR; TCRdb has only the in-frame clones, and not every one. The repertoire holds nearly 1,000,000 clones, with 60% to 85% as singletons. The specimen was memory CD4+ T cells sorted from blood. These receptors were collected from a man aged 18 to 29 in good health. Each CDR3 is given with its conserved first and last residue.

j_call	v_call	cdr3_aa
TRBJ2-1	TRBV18	CASSLNIDKEQFF
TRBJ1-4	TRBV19	CASSVPGTSEKLFF
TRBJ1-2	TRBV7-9	CASSPHDHGYTF
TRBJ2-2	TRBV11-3	CASSLDFGDSGELFF
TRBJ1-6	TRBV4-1	CASSQLRGTPLHF
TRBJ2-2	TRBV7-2	CASSFGTGGTGELFF
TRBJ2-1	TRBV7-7	CASRKDLTSSYNEQFF
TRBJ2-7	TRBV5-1	CASSSTLYEQYF
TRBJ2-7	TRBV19	CASSSSSAGAYEQYF
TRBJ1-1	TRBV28	CASSFQNNLNTEAFF
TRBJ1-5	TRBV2	CASSEGRQDNQPQHF
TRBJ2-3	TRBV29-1	CSVERDTDTQYF
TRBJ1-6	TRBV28	CASTPRTGANSPLHF
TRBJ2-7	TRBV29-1	CSAASGGSEQYF
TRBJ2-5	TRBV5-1	CASSLSVRGTQYF
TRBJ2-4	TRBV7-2	CASSLGGTAKNIQYF
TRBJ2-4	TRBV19	CASRPQPGQGLNIQYF
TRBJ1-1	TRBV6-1	CASSEIGREAFF
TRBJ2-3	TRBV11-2	CASSPKRDTQYF
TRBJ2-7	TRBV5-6	CASSPGRSYEQYF
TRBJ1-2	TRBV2	CASRDGTGSGYTF
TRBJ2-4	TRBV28	CASSLPPRTGKNIQYF
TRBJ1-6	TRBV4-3	CASSQASRRRGPSSYNSPLHF
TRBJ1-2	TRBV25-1	CAAGQPIYGYTF
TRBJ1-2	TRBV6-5	CASSYSIDSQYGYTF
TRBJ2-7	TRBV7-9	CASSDIRRFPYEQYF
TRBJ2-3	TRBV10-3	CAISGLAESTDTQYF
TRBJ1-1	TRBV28	CASSRLTGASTEAFF
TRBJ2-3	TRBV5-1	CASREAGDRTDTQYF
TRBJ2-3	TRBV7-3	CASSLKGQHTDTQYF
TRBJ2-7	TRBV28	CASSGGRGSAEQYF